What follows is one TCR beta chain and its context. The identical CDR3 is also encoded by other nucleotide sequences in the sample. The data stem from a study of shared clonotypes between healthy human individuals. Profiled with immunoSEQ multiplex PCR; TCRdb holds only in-frame clones, not every one. Of over a million clones in the sample, about 76% were seen once. CDR3 length equals 15 residues. V lost 0 bases and J lost 4; bases outside the gene matches: 3. CDR1 and CDR2 from the germline V gene are MNHEY and SVGAGI. The receptor's source is a man in his late teens or twenties in good health. The sequencing input was memory CD4+ T cells sorted from blood. Subset given: CD45RA-negative fraction. The chain couples TRBV6-5 to TRBJ2-7; 10 positions agree with TRBD2. The CDR3 DNA sequence: TGTGCCAGCAGTTACTCCCTAGCGGGAGCATACGAGCAGTACTTC. This sequence encodes CASSYSLAGAYEQYF.